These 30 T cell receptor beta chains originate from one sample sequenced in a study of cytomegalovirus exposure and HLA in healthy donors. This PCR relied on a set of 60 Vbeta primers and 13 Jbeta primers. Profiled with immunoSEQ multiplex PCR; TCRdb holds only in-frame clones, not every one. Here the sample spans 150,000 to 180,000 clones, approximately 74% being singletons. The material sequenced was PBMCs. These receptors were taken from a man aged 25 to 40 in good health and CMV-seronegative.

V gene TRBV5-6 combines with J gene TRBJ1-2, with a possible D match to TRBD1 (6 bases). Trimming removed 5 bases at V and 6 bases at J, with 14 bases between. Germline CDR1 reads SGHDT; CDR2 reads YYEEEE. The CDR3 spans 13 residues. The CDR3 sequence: CASRPGVGDGYTF. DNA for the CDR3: TGTGCCAGCAGGCCAGGGGTAGGGGATGGCTACACCTTC.

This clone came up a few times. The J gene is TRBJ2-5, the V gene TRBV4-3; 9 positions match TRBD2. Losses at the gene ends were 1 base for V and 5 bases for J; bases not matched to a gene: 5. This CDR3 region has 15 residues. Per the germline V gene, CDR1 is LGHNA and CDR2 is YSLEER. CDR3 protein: CASSQGSGGGETQYF. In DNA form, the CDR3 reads TGCGCCAGCAGCCAAGGTAGCGGGGGAGGGGAGACCCAGTACTTC.

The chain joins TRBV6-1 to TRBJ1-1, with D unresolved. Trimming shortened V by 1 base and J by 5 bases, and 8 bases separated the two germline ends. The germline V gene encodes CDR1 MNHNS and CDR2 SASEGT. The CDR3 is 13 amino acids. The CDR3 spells CASSEEWQTEAFF. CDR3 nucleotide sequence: TGTGCCAGCAGTGAAGAATGGCAGACTGAAGCTTTCTTT.

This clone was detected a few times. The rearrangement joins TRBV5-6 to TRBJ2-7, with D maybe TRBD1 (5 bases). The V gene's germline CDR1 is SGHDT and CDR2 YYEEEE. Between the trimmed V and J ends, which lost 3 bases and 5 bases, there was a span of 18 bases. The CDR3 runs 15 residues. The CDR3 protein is CASSSFQGEWDEQYF. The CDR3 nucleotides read TGTGCCAGCAGCTCTTTCCAGGGTGAGTGGGACGAGCAGTACTTC.

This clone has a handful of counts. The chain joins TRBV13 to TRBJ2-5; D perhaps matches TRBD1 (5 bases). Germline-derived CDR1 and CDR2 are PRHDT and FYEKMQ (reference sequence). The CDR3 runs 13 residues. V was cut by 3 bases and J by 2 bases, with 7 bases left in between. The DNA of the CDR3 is TGTGCCAGCAGCTTGGGGCAGCAAGAGACCCAGTACTTC. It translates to CASSLGQQETQYF.

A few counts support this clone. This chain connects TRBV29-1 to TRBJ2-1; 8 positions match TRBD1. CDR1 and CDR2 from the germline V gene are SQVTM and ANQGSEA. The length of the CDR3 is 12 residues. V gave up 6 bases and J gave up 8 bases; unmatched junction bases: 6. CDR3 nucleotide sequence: TGCAGCGTATTACAGGGGGAGCATGAGCAGTTCTTC. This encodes CSVLQGEHEQFF.

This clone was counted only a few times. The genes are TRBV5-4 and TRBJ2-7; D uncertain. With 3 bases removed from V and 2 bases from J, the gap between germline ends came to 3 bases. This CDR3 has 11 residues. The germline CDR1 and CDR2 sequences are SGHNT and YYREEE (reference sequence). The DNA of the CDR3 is TGTGCCAGCAGCTCTACCTACGAGCAGTACTTC. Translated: CASSSTYEQYF.

CDR3 sequence reads: CSVRDDNEQFF. In DNA form, the CDR3 reads TGCAGTGTCAGGGATGACAATGAGCAGTTCTTC. The chain recombines TRBV20-1 with TRBJ2-1; a possible D gene is TRBD1 (5 bases). V lost 7 bases and J lost 5, with 9 bases in between. This CDR3 is 11 amino acids long. Germline-derived CDR1 and CDR2 are DFQATT and SNEGSKA (reference sequence).

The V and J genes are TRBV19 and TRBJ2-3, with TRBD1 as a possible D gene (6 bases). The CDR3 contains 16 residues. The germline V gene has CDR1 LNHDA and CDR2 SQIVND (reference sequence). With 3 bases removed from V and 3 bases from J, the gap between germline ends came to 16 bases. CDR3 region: CASSMVWGLRTDTQYF. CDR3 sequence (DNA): TGTGCCAGTAGTATGGTTTGGGGGCTAAGGACAGATACGCAGTATTTT.

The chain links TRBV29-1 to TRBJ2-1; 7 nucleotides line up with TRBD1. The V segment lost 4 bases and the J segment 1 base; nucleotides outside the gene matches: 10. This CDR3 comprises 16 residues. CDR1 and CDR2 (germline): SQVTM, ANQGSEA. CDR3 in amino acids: CSVATRDRESYNEQFF. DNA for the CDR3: TGCAGCGTTGCTACCCGGGACAGAGAGTCCTACAATGAGCAGTTCTTC.

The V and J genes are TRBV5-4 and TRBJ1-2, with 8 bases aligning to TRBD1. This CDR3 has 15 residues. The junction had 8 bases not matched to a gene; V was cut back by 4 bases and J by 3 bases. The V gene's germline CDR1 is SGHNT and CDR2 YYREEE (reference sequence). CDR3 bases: TGTGCCAGCAGCCTACAGGGGGTAGGCGACTATGGCTACACCTTC. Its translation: CASSLQGVGDYGYTF.

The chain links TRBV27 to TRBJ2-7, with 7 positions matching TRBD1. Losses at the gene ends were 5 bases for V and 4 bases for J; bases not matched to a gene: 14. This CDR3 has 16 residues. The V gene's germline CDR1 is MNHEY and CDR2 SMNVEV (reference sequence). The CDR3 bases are TGTGCCAGCAGTCGGGCAGGGGGTGGTTTATCGTACGAGCAGTACTTC. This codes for CASSRAGGGLSYEQYF.

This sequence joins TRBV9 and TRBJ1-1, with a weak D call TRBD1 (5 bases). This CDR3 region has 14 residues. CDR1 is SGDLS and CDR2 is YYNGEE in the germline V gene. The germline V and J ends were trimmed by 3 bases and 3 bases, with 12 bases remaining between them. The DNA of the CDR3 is TGTGCCAGCAGCGGGCGGGGAGGGGACACTGAAGCTTTCTTT. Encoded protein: CASSGRGGDTEAFF.

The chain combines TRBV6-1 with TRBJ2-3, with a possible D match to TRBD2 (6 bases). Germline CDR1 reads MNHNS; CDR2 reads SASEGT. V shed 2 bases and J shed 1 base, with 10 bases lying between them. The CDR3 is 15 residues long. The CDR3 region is CASSEFSGGTDTQYF. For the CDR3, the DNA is TGTGCCAGCAGTGAATTTTCGGGGGGCACAGATACGCAGTATTTT.

This CDR3 is CASSQGSQETQYF. CDR3 in DNA: TGTGCCAGCAGCCAAGGTTCTCAAGAGACCCAGTACTTC. This chain joins TRBV4-2 and TRBJ2-5; D ambiguous. Trimming pared 1 base from V and 2 bases from J, leaving 5 bases between. This CDR3 contains 13 residues. CDR1 is LGHNA and CDR2 is YNFKEQ in the germline V gene.

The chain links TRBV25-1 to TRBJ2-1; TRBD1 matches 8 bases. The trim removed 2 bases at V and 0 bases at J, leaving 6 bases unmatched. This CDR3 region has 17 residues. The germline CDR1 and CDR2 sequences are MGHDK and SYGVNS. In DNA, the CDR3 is TGTGCCAGCAGTGAACCGACAGGGGATACCTCCTACAATGAGCAGTTCTTC. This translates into CASSEPTGDTSYNEQFF.

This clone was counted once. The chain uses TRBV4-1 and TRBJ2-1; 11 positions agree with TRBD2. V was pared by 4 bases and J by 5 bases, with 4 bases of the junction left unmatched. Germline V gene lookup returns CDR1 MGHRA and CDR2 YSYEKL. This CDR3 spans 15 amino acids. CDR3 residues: CASSPGLAGDNEQFF. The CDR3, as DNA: TGCGCCAGCAGCCCCGGACTAGCGGGTGACAATGAGCAGTTCTTC.

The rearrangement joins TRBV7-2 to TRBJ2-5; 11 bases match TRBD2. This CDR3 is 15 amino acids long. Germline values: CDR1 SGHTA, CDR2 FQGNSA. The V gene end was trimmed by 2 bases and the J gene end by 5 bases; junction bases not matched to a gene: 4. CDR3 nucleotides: TGTGCCAGCAGCTTATCGGGGACTAGCGGTGAGACCCAGTACTTC. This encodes CASSLSGTSGETQYF.

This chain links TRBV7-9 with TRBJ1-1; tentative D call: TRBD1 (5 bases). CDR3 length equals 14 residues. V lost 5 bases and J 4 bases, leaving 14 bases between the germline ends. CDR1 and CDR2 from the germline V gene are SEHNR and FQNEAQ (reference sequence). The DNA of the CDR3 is TGTGCCAGCAGCGACCCGGGGGGTAGCACTGAAGCTTTCTTT. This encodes CASSDPGGSTEAFF.

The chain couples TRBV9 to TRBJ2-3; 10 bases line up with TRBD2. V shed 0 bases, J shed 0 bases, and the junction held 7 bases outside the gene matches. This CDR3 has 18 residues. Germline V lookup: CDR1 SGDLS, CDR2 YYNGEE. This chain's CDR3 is CASSVAHSGGPSTDTQYF. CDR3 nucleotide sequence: TGTGCCAGCAGCGTAGCGCATAGCGGGGGGCCCAGCACAGATACGCAGTATTTT.

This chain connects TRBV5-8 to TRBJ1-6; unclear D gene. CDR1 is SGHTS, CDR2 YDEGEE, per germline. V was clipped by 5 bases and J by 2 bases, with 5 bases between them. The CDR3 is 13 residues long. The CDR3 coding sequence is TGTGCCAGCAGGAACACCTATAATTCACCCCTCCACTTT. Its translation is CASRNTYNSPLHF.

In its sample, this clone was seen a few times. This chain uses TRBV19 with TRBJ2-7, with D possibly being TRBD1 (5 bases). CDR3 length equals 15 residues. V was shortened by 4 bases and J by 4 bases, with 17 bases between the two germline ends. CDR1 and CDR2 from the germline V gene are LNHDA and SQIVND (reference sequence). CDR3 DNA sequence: TGTGCCAGTAGTACCGACAGTTTTGGGCTTTACGAGCAGTACTTC. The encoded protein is CASSTDSFGLYEQYF.

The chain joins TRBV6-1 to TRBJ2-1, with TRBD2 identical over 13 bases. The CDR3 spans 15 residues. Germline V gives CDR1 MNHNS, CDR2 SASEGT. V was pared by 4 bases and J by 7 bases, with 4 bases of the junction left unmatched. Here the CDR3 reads CASSVLAGGRNEQFF. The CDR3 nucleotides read TGTGCCAGCAGTGTACTAGCGGGGGGGCGGAATGAGCAGTTCTTC.

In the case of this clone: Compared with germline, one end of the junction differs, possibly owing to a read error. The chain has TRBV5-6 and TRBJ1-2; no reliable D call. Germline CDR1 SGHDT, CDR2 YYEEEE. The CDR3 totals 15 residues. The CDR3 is CASSLALADHYGYPF. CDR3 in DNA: TGTGCCAGCAGCTTGGCGTTGGCTGACCACTATGGCTACCCCTTC.

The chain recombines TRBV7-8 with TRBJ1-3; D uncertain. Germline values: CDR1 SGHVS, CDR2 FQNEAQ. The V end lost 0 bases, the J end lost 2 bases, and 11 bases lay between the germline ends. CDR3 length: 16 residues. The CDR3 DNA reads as TGTGCCAGCAGCTTAGCAATGTGGGCAGCTGGAAACACCATATATTTT. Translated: CASSLAMWAAGNTIYF.

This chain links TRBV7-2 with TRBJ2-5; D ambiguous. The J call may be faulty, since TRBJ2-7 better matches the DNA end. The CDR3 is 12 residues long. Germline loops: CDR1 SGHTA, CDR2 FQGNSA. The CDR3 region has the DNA TGTGCCAGCAGCCGATCTTATTACGAGCAGTACTTC. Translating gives CASSRSYYEQYF.

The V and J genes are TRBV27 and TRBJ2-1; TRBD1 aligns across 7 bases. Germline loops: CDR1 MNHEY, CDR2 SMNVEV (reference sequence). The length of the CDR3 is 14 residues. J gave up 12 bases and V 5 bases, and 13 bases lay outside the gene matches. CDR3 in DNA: TGTGCCAGCAGTCCTACCCTCGACAGGGTACGGCAGTTCTTC. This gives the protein CASSPTLDRVRQFF.

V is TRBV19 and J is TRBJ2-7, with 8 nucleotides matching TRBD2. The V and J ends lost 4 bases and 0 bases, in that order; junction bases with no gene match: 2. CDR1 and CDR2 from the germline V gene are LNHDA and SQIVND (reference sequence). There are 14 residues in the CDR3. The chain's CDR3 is CASSSGGPSYEQYF. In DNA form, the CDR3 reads TGTGCCAGTAGTAGCGGGGGGCCCTCCTACGAGCAGTACTTC.

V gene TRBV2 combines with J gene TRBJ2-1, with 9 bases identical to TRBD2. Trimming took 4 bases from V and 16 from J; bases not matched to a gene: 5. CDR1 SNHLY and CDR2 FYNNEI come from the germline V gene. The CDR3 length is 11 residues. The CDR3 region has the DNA TGTGCCAGCAGTGCGTCGGGACTAGCCTTCTTC. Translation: CASSASGLAFF. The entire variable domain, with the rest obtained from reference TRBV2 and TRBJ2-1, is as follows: EPEVTQTPSHQVTQMGQEVILRCVPISNHLYFYWYRQILGQKVEFLVSFYNNEISEKSEIFDDQFSVERPDGSNFTLKIRSTKLEDSAMYFCASSASGLAFFGPGTRLTVL.

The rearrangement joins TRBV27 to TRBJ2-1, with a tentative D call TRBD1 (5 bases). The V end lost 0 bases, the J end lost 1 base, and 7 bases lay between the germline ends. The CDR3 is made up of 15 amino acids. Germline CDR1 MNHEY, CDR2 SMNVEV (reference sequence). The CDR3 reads CASSLSGPSYNEQFF. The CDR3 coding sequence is TGTGCCAGCAGTTTATCGGGGCCGTCCTACAATGAGCAGTTCTTC.